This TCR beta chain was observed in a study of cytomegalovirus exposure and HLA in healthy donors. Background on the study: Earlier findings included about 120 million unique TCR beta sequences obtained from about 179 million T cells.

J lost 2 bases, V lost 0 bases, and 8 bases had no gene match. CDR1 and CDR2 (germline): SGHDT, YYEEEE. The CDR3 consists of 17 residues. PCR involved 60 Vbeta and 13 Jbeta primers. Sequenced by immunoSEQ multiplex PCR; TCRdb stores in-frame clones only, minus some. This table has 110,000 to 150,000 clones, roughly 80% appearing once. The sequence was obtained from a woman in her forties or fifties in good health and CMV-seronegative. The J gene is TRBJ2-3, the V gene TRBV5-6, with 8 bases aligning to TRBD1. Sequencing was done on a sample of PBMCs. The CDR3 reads CASSLGPGTGPTDTQYF. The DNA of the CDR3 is TGTGCCAGCAGCTTGGGTCCCGGGACAGGTCCCACAGATACGCAGTATTTT. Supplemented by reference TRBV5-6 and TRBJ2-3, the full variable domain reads DAGVTQSPTHLIKTRGQQVTLRCSPKSGHDTVSWYQQALGQGPQFIFQYYEEEERQRGNFPDRFSGHQFPNYSSELNVNALLLGDSALYLCASSLGPGTGPTDTQYFGPGTRLTVL.